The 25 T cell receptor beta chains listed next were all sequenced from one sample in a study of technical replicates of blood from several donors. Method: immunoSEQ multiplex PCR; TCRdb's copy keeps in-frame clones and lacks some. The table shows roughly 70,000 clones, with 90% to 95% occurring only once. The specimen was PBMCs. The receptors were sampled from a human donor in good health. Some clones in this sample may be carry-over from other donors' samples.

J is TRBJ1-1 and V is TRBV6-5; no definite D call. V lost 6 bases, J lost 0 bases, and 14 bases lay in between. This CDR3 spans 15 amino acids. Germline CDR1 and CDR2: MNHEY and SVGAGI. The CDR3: CASRIEVTMNTEAFF. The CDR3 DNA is TGTGCCAGCAGAATCGAGGTTACTATGAACACTGAAGCTTTCTTT.

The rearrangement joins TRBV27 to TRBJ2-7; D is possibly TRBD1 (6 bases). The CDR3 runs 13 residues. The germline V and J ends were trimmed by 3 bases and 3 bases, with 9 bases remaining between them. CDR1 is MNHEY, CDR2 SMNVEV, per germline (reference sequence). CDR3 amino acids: CASSFGQIYEQYF. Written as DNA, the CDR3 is TGTGCCAGCAGTTTCGGACAGATCTACGAGCAGTACTTC.

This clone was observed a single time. CDR3 loop: CAWSPQVSYGYTF. The CDR3 DNA is TGTGCCTGGAGTCCACAGGTCAGCTATGGCTACACCTTC. This chain joins TRBV30 and TRBJ1-2; perhaps TRBD1 as D (5 bases). The CDR3 length is 13 residues. The germline CDR1 and CDR2 sequences are GTSNPN and SVGIG (reference sequence). Trimming removed 2 bases from V and 4 bases from J, with 11 bases in between. The whole variable domain, remainder taken from reference TRBV30 and TRBJ1-2, is SQTIHQWPATLVQPVGSPLSLECTVEGTSNPNLYWYRQAAGRGLQLLFYSVGIGQISSEVPQNLSASRPQDRQFILSSKKLLLSDSGFYLCAWSPQVSYGYTFGSGTRLTVV.

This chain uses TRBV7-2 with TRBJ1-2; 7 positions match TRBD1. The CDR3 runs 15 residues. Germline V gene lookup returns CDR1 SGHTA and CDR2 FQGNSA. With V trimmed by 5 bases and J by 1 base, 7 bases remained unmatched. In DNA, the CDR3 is TGTGCCAGCAGCGTCCGGGACAGCAGTAACTATGGCTACACCTTC. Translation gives CASSVRDSSNYGYTF.

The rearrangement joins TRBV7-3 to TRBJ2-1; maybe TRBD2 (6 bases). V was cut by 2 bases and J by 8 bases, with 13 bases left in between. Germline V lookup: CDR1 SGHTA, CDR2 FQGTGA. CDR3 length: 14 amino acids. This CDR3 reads CASSLAGPTDEQFF. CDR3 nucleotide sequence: TGTGCCAGCAGCTTAGCGGGACCGACTGATGAGCAGTTCTTC.

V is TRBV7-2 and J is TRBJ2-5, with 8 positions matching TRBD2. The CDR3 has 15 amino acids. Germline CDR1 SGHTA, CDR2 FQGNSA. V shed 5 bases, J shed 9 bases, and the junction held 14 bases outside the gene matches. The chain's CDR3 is CASSIPGLGGQAQYF. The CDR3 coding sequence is TGTGCCAGCAGCATTCCGGGACTAGGGGGGCAGGCCCAGTACTTC.

CDR3 amino acids: CASSPVLAGGYEQYF. CDR3 in DNA: TGCGCCAGCAGCCCAGTACTAGCGGGAGGGTACGAGCAGTACTTC. The chain uses TRBV4-1 and TRBJ2-7; 13 bases fit TRBD2. Germline loops: CDR1 MGHRA, CDR2 YSYEKL. The J segment lost 4 bases and the V segment lost 4 bases, leaving 4 bases of the junction unmatched. The CDR3 runs 15 residues.

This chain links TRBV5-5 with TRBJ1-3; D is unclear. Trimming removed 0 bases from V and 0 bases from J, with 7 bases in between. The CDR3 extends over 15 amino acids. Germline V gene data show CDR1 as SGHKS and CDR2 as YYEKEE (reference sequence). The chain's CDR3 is CASSLGRPSGNTIYF. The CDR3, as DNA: TGTGCCAGCAGCTTGGGCAGGCCCTCTGGAAACACCATATATTTT.

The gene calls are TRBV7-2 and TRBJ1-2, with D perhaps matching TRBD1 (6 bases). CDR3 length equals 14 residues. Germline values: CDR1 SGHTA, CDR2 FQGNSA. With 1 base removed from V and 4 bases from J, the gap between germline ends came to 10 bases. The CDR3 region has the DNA TGTGCCAGCAGCTTAGGGGGGCACCTCTATGGCTACACCTTC. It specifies CASSLGGHLYGYTF.

The DNA of the CDR3 is TGCAGCGTTGCTACTAGCGGATACAATGAGCAGTTCTTC. It specifies CSVATSGYNEQFF. The gene calls are TRBV29-1 and TRBJ2-1, with 8 positions matching TRBD2. The junction had 3 bases not matched to a gene; V was cut back by 4 bases and J by 4 bases. CDR3 size: 13 residues. The germline V gene has CDR1 SQVTM and CDR2 ANQGSEA.

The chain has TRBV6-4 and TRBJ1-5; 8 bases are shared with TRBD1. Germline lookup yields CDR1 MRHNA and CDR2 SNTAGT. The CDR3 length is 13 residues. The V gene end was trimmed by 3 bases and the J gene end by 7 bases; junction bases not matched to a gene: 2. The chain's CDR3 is CASSEQGGQPQHF. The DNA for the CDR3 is TGTGCCAGCAGTGAACAGGGGGGCCAGCCCCAGCATTTT.

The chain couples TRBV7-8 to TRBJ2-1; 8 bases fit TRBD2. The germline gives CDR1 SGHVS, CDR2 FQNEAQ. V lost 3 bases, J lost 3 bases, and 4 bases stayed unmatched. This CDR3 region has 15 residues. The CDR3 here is CASSLGLGIYNEQFF. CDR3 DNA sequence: TGTGCCAGCAGCTTGGGACTAGGGATCTACAATGAGCAGTTCTTC.

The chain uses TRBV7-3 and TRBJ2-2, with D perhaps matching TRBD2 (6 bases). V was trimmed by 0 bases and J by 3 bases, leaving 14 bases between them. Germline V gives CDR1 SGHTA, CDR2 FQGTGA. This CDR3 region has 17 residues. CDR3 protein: CASSLTGPSAYTGELFF. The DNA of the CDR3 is TGTGCCAGCAGCTTAACAGGCCCTAGCGCGTACACCGGGGAGCTGTTTTTT.

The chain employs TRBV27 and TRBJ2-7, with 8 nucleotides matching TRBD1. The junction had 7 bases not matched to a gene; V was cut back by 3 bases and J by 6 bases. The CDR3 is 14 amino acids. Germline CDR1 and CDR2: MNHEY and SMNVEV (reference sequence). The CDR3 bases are TGTGCCAGCAGTTTTATGGACAGGGATGGCGAGCAGTACTTC. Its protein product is CASSFMDRDGEQYF.

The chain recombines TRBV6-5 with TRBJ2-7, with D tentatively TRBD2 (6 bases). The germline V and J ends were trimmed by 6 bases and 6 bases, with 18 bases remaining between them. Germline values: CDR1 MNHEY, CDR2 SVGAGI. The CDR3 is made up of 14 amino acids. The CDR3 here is CASSRIGGFGEQYF. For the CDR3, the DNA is TGTGCCAGCAGCCGAATTGGGGGGTTCGGCGAGCAGTACTTC.

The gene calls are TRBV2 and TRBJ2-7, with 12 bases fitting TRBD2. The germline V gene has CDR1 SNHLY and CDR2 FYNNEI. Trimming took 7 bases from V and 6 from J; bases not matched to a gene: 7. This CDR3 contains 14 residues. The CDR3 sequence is CASMVLLAGGEQYF. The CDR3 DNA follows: TGTGCCAGCATGGTATTACTAGCGGGGGGCGAGCAGTACTTC. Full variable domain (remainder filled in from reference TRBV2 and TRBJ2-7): EPEVTQTPSHQVTQMGQEVILRCVPISNHLYFYWYRQILGQKVEFLVSFYNNEISEKSEIFDDQFSVERPDGSNFTLKIRSTKLEDSAMYFCASMVLLAGGEQYFGPGTRLTVT.

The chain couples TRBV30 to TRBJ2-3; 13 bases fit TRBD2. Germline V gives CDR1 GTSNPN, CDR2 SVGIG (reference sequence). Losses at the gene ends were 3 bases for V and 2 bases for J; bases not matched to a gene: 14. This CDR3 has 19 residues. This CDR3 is CAWRRDRGLAGEDTDTQYF. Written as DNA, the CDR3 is TGTGCCTGGAGACGTGACCGTGGACTAGCGGGAGAGGACACAGATACGCAGTATTTT.

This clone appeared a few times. CDR3 sequence: CASSRLADLNTEAFF. Here the CDR3 DNA reads TGTGCCAGCTCCCGTCTGGCAGACTTGAACACTGAAGCTTTCTTT. This chain links TRBV18 with TRBJ1-1, with unresolved D. The CDR3 sequence is 15 residues long. Trimming took 6 bases from V and 0 from J, leaving 14 bases between them. Looked up from germline, CDR1 is KGHSH and CDR2 is LQKENI.

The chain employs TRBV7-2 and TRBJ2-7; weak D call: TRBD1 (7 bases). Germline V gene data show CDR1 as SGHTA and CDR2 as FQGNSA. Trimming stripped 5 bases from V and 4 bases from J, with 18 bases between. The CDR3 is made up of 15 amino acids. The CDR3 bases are TGTGCCAGCAGCCAGGGGGGACAGAACCTTTACGAGCAGTACTTC. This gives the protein CASSQGGQNLYEQYF.

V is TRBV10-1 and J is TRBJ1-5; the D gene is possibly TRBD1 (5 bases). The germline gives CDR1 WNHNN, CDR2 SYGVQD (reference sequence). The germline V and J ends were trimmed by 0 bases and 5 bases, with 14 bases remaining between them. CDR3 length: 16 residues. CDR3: CASSESPQGSHQPQHF. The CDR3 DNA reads TGCGCCAGCAGTGAGTCACCCCAGGGATCCCATCAGCCCCAGCATTTT.

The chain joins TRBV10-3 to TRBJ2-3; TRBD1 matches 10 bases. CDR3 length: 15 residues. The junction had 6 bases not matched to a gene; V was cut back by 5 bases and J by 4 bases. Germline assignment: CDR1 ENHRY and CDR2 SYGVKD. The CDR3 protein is CAISTTGTGADTQYF. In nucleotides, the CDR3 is TGTGCCATCAGTACCACCGGGACAGGGGCAGATACGCAGTATTTT.

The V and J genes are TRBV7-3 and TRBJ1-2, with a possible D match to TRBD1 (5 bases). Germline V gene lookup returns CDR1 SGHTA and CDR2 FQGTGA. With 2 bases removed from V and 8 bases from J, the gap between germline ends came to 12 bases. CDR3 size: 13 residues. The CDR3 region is CASSLWSGEGYTF. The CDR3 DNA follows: TGTGCCAGCAGCTTATGGTCGGGGGAGGGCTACACCTTC.

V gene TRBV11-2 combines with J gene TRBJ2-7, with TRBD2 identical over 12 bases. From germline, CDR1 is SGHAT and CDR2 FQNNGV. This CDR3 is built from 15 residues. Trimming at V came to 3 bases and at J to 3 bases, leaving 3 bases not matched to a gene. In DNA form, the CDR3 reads TGTGCCAGCAGCTTTGGACTAGCGGGGTACTACGAGCAGTACTTC. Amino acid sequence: CASSFGLAGYYEQYF.

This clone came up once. The CDR3 DNA is TGTGCCAGCAGCTTGTCCCGACTCCCCCCCCATGAGCAGTTCTTC. Residues: CASSLSRLPPHEQFF. V is TRBV5-4 and J is TRBJ2-1; D gene ambiguous. Germline loops: CDR1 SGHNT, CDR2 YYREEE (reference sequence). The germline V and J ends were trimmed by 1 base and 8 bases, with 16 bases remaining between them. This CDR3 comprises 15 residues.

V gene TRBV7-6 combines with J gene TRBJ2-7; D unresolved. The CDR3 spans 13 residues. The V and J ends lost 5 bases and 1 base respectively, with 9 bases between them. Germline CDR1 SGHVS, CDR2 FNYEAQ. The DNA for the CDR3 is TGTGCCAGCAGCCCCCGCAGGTCCTACGAGCAGTACTTC. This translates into CASSPRRSYEQYF. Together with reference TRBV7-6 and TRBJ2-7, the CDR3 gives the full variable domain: GAGVSQSPRYKVTKRGQDVALRCDPISGHVSLYWYRQALGQGPEFLTYFNYEAQQDKSGLPNDRFSAERPEGSISTLTIQRTEQRDSAMYRCASSPRRSYEQYFGPGTRLTVT.